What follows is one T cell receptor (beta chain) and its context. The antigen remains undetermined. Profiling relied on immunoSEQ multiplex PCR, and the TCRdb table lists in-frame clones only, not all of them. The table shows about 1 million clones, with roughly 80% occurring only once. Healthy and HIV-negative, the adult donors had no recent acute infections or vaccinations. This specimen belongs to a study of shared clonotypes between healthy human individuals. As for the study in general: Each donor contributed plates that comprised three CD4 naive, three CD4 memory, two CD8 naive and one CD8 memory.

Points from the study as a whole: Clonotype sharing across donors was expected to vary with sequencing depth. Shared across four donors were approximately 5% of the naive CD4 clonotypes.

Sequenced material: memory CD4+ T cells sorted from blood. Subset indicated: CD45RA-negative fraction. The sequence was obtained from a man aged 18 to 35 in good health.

CDR3 sequence reads: CAWRLGPSGNTIYF. The DNA for the CDR3 is TGTGCCTGGAGGCTGGGCCCGTCTGGAAACACCATATATTTT. V usage is TRBV30 and J usage is TRBJ1-3; D remains unclear. The CDR3 is made up of 14 amino acids. V was clipped by 3 bases and J by 1 base, with 10 bases between them. The V gene's germline CDR1 is GTSNPN and CDR2 SVGIG (reference sequence). The variable domain in full, completed from reference TRBV30 and TRBJ1-3, reads SQTIHQWPATLVQPVGSPLSLECTVEGTSNPNLYWYRQAAGRGLQLLFYSVGIGQISSEVPQNLSASRPQDRQFILSSKKLLLSDSGFYLCAWRLGPSGNTIYFGEGSWLTVV.